The rows below give T cell receptor beta chains drawn from one sample of a study of blood T cell repertoires in COVID-19. Clones were read by immunoSEQ multiplex PCR, and TCRdb kept only the in-frame ones, dropping some. The sample shows 120,000 or so clones, around three quarters of them seen only once. Sequenced: peripheral blood. The receptors were gathered from a man aged 40-49 years with active or convalescent COVID-19. Both conserved end residues are part of each CDR3. A D gene is named only where the DNA matches it firmly. For some rows the clone size is stated as once, few or many, or as a class when expanded; others skip it.

>TRBV4-1|once|TRBJ1-5|NA
TGCGCCAGCAGCCAAGACCCCAGCGGGCGGCCCCAGCATTTT
CASSQDPSGRPQHF
>TRBV2|NA|TRBJ2-7|NA
TGTGCCAGCAATCGAGAAAGCTCCTACGAGCAGTACTTC
CASNRESSYEQYF
>TRBV2|NA|TRBJ1-4|TRBD1
TGTGCCACCCAAAACAGGGGATTAACGGAAAAACTGTTTTTT
CATQNRGLTEKLFF
>TRBV21-1|NA|TRBJ2-7|NA
TGTGCCAGCAGCAAACCCTCCTCTAGAAGTAGCTCCTACGAGCAGTACTTC
CASSKPSSRSSSYEQYF
>TRBV6-5|NA|TRBJ2-1|NA
TGTGCCAGCAGTCATAGCGGAGCCTACAATGAGCAGTTCTTC
CASSHSGAYNEQFF
>TRBV9|NA|TRBJ2-3|NA
TGTGCCAGCAGCGTAGGAAGTGTCGGGGGCACAGATACGCAGTATTTT
CASSVGSVGGTDTQYF
>TRBV7-9|many|TRBJ2-3|NA
TGTGCCAGCAGCCGAGAGGAAAGTACGCAGTATTTT
CASSREESTQYF
>TRBV5-1|NA|TRBJ1-2|TRBD1
TGCGCCAGCAGCTTGGACGGACAGGGGGCGGGCTACACCTTC
CASSLDGQGAGYTF
>TRBV24-1|NA|TRBJ2-2|TRBD1
TGTGCCACCAGCGCCGGACAGGTCACCCCCGGGGAGCTGTTTTTT
CATSAGQVTPGELFF
>TRBV28|NA|TRBJ2-5|NA
TGTGCCAGCAGATCACCCGAAGATGGCCCAGAGACCCAGTACTTC
CASRSPEDGPETQYF
>TRBV7-9|NA|TRBJ2-5|TRBD2
TGTGCCAGCAGCTTAACCGGACTAGGAGAGACCCAGTACTTC
CASSLTGLGETQYF
>TRBV5-1|NA|TRBJ2-1|NA
TGCGCCAGCAGCTTGGGTCCAGGAATCAACAATGAGCAGTTCTTC
CASSLGPGINNEQFF
>TRBV4-1|NA|TRBJ2-5|TRBD1
TGCGCCAGCAGCCAGTGGACAGGGGAAGAGACCCAGTACTTC
CASSQWTGEETQYF
>TRBV7-9|NA|TRBJ1-1|NA
TGTGCCAGCAGCTTTCGTGAGCAGGCTGAAGCTTTCTTT
CASSFREQAEAFF
>TRBV10-3|NA|TRBJ2-7|TRBD1
TGTGCCATAGGGGGACAGGGGAATTCCTACGAGCAGTACTTC
CAIGGQGNSYEQYF
>TRBV13|NA|TRBJ2-1|TRBD1
TGTGCCAGCAGCTTAGGGGACAGGGGCAATGAGCAGTTCTTC
CASSLGDRGNEQFF
>TRBV25-1|NA|TRBJ1-5|NA
TGTGCCAGCAGTGAAGTGGAAGCGAAAAGCAATCAGCCCCAGCATTTT
CASSEVEAKSNQPQHF
>TRBV30|NA|TRBJ1-1|NA
TGTGCCTGGAGCCCGCAGGGCAACACTGAAGCTTTCTTT
CAWSPQGNTEAFF
>TRBV9|NA|TRBJ1-1|NA
TGTGCCAGCAGCGTAGCTCAGAAGAACACTGAAGCTTTCTTT
CASSVAQKNTEAFF
>TRBV7-9|NA|TRBJ1-3|TRBD1
TGTGCCAGCAGCTTGGGACAGCAAACCTCTGGAAACACCATATATTTT
CASSLGQQTSGNTIYF
>TRBV3-1/TRBV3-2|NA|TRBJ1-1|NA
TGTGCCGCCGCGGGAGTTCGGAACACTGAAGCTTTCTTT
CAAAGVRNTEAFF
>TRBV7-3|once|TRBJ1-1|NA
TGTGCCAGCAGCCGACAGAGGAACACTGAAGCTTTCTTT
CASSRQRNTEAFF
>TRBV30|NA|TRBJ1-1|TRBD1
TGTGCCTTGTACAGGGGGCGCTTGAACACTGAAGCTTTCTTT
CALYRGRLNTEAFF
>TRBV15|NA|TRBJ2-3|NA
TGTGCCACCAGCAGAGCGGGAGCGCCCGATACGCAGTATTTT
CATSRAGAPDTQYF
>TRBV7-2|NA|TRBJ2-7|TRBD1
TGTGCCAGCAGCTTAGCGCCCCGGGACAGGGGCAACGAGCAGTACTTC
CASSLAPRDRGNEQYF
>TRBV5-1|NA|TRBJ1-2|TRBD1
TGCGCCAGCAGCTCTTTAGGGGGCGCGAATGGCTACACCTTC
CASSSLGGANGYTF
>TRBV7-2|NA|TRBJ2-5|TRBD2
TGTGCCAGCAGCCCTACGGGGGGAATCGGGACCCAGTACTTC
CASSPTGGIGTQYF
>TRBV28|NA|TRBJ1-1|TRBD1
TGTGCCAGCAGTCAGACAGGGGGAAGGACTGAAGCTTTCTTT
CASSQTGGRTEAFF
>TRBV7-8|NA|TRBJ1-2|NA
TGTGCCAGCAGCTTAGCCTCAGGGAACTATGGCTACACCTTC
CASSLASGNYGYTF
>TRBV6-5|NA|TRBJ2-1|TRBD1
TGTGCCAGCAGGAGGACAGGGGTGTTCAATGAGCAGTTCTTC
CASRRTGVFNEQFF
>TRBV4-3|NA|TRBJ2-7|NA
TGCGCCAGCAGCCAAGAACCCCTGCGCGGGGGCAGGTACGAGCAGTACTTC
CASSQEPLRGGRYEQYF
>TRBV28|NA|TRBJ2-7|TRBD2
TGTGCCAGCAGTTTGAAGCGGGGATTATACGAGCAGTACTTC
CASSLKRGLYEQYF
>TRBV5-1|NA|TRBJ2-1|TRBD1
TGCGCCAGCAGCTTGGGACAGGGCGTCGACAATGAGCAGTTCTTC
CASSLGQGVDNEQFF
>TRBV28|few|TRBJ1-1|NA
TGTGCCAGCAGTGGGGGGCGGGGGTCCCAAGCTTTCTTT
CASSGGRGSQAFF
>TRBV28|NA|TRBJ1-1|TRBD1
TGTGCCAGCAGCCCTACCGACAGGGTCACTGAAGCTTTCTTT
CASSPTDRVTEAFF
>TRBV5-6|once|TRBJ1-3|TRBD1
TGTGCCAGCAGCTTGGCAGGGGGAGGAAACACCATATATTTT
CASSLAGGGNTIYF
>TRBV28|NA|TRBJ2-3|TRBD2
TGTGCCAGCAGTTCTTGGGGGGGTCGCACAGATACGCAGTATTTT
CASSSWGGRTDTQYF
>TRBV6-5|few|TRBJ2-1|NA
TGTGCCAGCAGCGACAGATCCAGCTCCTACAATGAGCAGTTCTTC
CASSDRSSSYNEQFF
>TRBV4-3|NA|TRBJ1-2|TRBD1
TGCGCCAGCAGCCAAACACCGGGACAGGGGCGCTATGGCTACACCTTC
CASSQTPGQGRYGYTF
>TRBV11-3|few|TRBJ2-1|TRBD2
TGTGCCAGCAGCCCGGGACTAGCGGGAGCAAGTGAGCAGTTCTTC
CASSPGLAGASEQFF
>TRBV9|few|TRBJ2-2|TRBD2
TGTGCCAGCAGCGTAGGGGGAGGGTCGAAGATTTTCACCGGGGAGCTGTTTTTT
CASSVGGGSKIFTGELFF
>TRBV7-7|NA|TRBJ2-5|NA
TGTGCTAGCAGCTTAAATCCCTCGGGGGAGACCCAGTACTTC
CASSLNPSGETQYF
>TRBV23-1|NA|TRBJ1-2|TRBD1
TGCGCCAGCGGCTCTGAACAGGGGGCGCCGAACTATGGCTACACCTTC
CASGSEQGAPNYGYTF
>TRBV28|NA|TRBJ2-7|TRBD1
TGTGCCAGCAAACTACAGGGGTACGAGCAGTACTTC
CASKLQGYEQYF
>TRBV28|NA|TRBJ2-7|TRBD2
TGTGCCAGCGGTGAGACATCCGGGACTAGAGGCTTCGAGCAGTACTTC
CASGETSGTRGFEQYF